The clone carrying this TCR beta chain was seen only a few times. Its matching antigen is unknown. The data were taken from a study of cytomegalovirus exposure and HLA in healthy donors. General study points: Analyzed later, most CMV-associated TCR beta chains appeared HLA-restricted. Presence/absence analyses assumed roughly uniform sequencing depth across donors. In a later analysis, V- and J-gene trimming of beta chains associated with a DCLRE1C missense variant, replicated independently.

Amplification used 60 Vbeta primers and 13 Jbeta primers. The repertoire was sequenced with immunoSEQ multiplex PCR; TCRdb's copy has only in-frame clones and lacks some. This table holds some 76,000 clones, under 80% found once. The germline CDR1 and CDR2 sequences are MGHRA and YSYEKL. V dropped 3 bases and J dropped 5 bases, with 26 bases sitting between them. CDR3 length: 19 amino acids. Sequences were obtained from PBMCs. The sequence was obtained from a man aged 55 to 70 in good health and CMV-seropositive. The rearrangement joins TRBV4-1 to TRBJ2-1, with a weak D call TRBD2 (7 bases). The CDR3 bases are TGCGCCAGCAGCCACGAGAGGGGGGGTATAGCGGGTAGAAACAATGAGCAGTTCTTC. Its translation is CASSHERGGIAGRNNEQFF.